The 20 T cell receptor beta chains reported below all come from one sample, sequenced in a study of neurological immune-mediated disorders. The sample's time point: technical triplicate 2. Using its own MiXCR run on the 5' RACE reads, TCRdb lists one record per CDR3 protein. The sample consists of more than 55,000 distinct CDR3 sequences, more than 20% of them appearing once. Sequenced input: PBMCs. The source is a man aged 60 to 75 with HTLV-1-associated myelopathy (HAM/TSP).

The sample holds many counts of this clonotype. This chain uses TRBV12-3 or TRBV12-4 with TRBJ2-4; 8 positions agree with TRBD2. The CDR3 is 16 residues long. Trimming cost V 8 bases and J 6 bases; bases outside gene matches: 15. CDR3 coding DNA: TGTGCCAGCGTCCCCCCTCGGCCCGGGGGGGGAAACATTCAGTACTTC. Protein sequence: CASVPPRPGGGNIQYF.

This clonotype was seen ten or more times. CDR3 bases: TGTGCCAGCAGTCTCGGACAGGGGACCTACGAGCAGTACTTC. Translated: CASSLGQGTYEQYF. V gene TRBV27 combines with J gene TRBJ2-7, with 9 bases fitting TRBD1. Germline CDR1 and CDR2: MNHEY and SMNVEV (reference sequence). The length of the CDR3 is 14 residues. The junction had 4 bases not matched to a gene; V was cut back by 5 bases and J by 2 bases.

This clonotype appeared a few times. The gene calls are TRBV29-1 and TRBJ2-5; possibly TRBD2 for D (7 bases). Germline CDR1 reads SQVTM; CDR2 reads ANQGSEA. The CDR3 totals 13 residues. V was shortened by 5 bases and J by 5 bases, with 15 bases between the two germline ends. The CDR3 sequence is CSVQAGGRETQYF. The CDR3 DNA reads TGCAGCGTTCAAGCCGGGGGGCGTGAGACCCAGTACTTC. The whole variable domain, filled in from reference TRBV29-1 and TRBJ2-5, reads SAVISQKPSRDICQRGTSLTIQCQVDSQVTMMFWYRQQPGQSLTLIATANQGSEATYESGFVIDKFPISRPNLTFSTLTVSNMSPEDSSIYLCSVQAGGRETQYFGPGTRLLVL.

The table lists this clonotype with many counts. The chain has TRBV5-4 and TRBJ1-1, with D tentatively TRBD1 (5 bases). The CDR3 is 15 amino acids. Trimming shortened V by 4 bases and J by 5 bases, and 18 bases separated the two germline ends. Germline CDR1 is SGHNT and CDR2 is YYREEE (reference sequence). DNA of the CDR3: TGTGCCAGCAGCCCCCTGGGACCCGGAGAGACTGAAGCTTTCTTT. This codes for CASSPLGPGETEAFF. Based on the CDR3 plus reference TRBV5-4 and TRBJ1-1, the full variable domain is ETGVTQSPTHLIKTRGQQVTLRCSSQSGHNTVSWYQQALGQGPQFIFQYYREEENGRGNFPPRFSGLQFPNYSSELNVNALELDDSALYLCASSPLGPGETEAFFGQGTRLTVV.

In this sample, this clonotype turned up many times. The chain uses TRBV20-1 and TRBJ2-7; TRBD2 is a possible D gene (6 bases). Trimming took 3 bases from V and 3 from J, leaving 18 bases between them. Germline V gene lookup returns CDR1 DFQATT and CDR2 SNEGSKA (reference sequence). CDR3 length: 15 amino acids. The CDR3 protein is CSASRFLALSYEQYF. In nucleotides, the CDR3 is TGCAGTGCTAGTAGGTTTCTAGCGCTTAGCTACGAGCAGTACTTC.

This clonotype was seen a single time. CDR3 in DNA: TGTGCCACCAGCAGAGAGGCTAGCGGGAGCTACGAGCAGTACTTC. Protein: CATSREASGSYEQYF. The chain has TRBV15 and TRBJ2-7, with 10 nucleotides matching TRBD2. Per the germline V gene, CDR1 is LNHNV and CDR2 is YYDKDF (reference sequence). With 0 bases clipped from V and 3 bases from J, the junction kept 2 bases outside the gene matches. This CDR3 spans 15 amino acids.

Regarding this clonotype: A junction end diverges from the germline sequence, so it may reflect a read error. This chain uses TRBV5-1 with TRBJ2-5, with 10 bases fitting TRBD1. Per the germline V gene, CDR1 is SGHRS and CDR2 is YFSETQ. This CDR3 comprises 16 residues. The CDR3 reads CARSLDGTGEQETQYF. Written as DNA, the CDR3 is TGCGCCAGAAGCTTGGATGGGACAGGGGAACAAGAGACCCAGTACTTC. The entire variable domain, with the rest obtained from reference TRBV5-1 and TRBJ2-5, is as follows: KAGVTQTPRYLIKTRGQQVTLSCSPISGHRSVSWYQQTPGQGLQFLFEYFSETQRNKGNFPGRFSGRQFSNSRSEMNVSTLELGDSALYLCARSLDGTGEQETQYFGPGTRLLVL.

The genes are TRBV20-1 and TRBJ2-3; the D is unclear. The CDR3 totals 14 residues. The V and J ends lost 0 bases and 0 bases respectively, with 7 bases between them. Germline V gene data show CDR1 as DFQATT and CDR2 as SNEGSKA (reference sequence). The CDR3 is CSARELTSTDTQYF. CDR3 sequence (DNA): TGCAGTGCTAGAGAGCTAACTAGCACAGATACGCAGTATTTT.

This clonotype has at least ten counts. J is TRBJ1-1 and V is TRBV29-1, with D possibly TRBD1 on 5 matching bases. CDR3 length equals 12 residues. The V end lost 6 bases, the J end lost 7 bases, and 15 bases lay between the germline ends. CDR1 and CDR2 from the germline V gene are SQVTM and ANQGSEA. In DNA, the CDR3 is TGCAGCGTGAGAATTGGGGGGGGTGAAGCTTTCTTT. Translated, it gives CSVRIGGGEAFF.

The chain links TRBV28 to TRBJ2-6, with a weak D call TRBD2 (5 bases). The CDR3 contains 13 residues. V shed 11 bases and J shed 0 bases, with 8 bases lying between them. Germline loops: CDR1 MDHEN, CDR2 SYDVKM. The CDR3 is CAAGLSGANVLTF. DNA for the CDR3: TGTGCCGCCGGACTCTCTGGGGCCAACGTCCTGACTTTC.

This chain connects TRBV7-8 to TRBJ2-7, with a possible D match to TRBD2 (5 bases). The germline V and J ends were trimmed by 3 bases and 2 bases, with 14 bases remaining between them. Germline V CDR1 and CDR2: SGHVS, FQNEAQ. The CDR3 length is 15 residues. CDR3 in DNA: TGTGCCAGCAGCTTGGGTGATGAGGGCACCTACGAGCAGTACTTC. It translates to CASSLGDEGTYEQYF.

The table lists this clonotype with many counts. This chain links TRBV4-1 with TRBJ2-3, with D tentatively TRBD1 (6 bases). Germline lookup yields CDR1 MGHRA and CDR2 YSYEKL. The CDR3 extends over 16 amino acids. V lost 4 bases to trimming and J lost 2 bases, with 16 bases between them. CDR3: CASSPQGRIDTDTQYF. The DNA of the CDR3 is TGCGCCAGCAGCCCCCAGGGGCGGATCGACACAGATACGCAGTATTTT.

This clonotype has a count of ten or more. The rearrangement links TRBV29-1 to TRBJ2-4, with D possibly TRBD1 on 5 matching bases. Germline loops: CDR1 SQVTM, CDR2 ANQGSEA. The V end was cut by 6 bases, the J end by 9 bases, with 12 bases between. The CDR3 spans 11 residues. In DNA form, the CDR3 reads TGCAGCGTCCCAGGGTCGGGCATTCAGTACTTC. This gives the protein CSVPGSGIQYF.

This clonotype was recorded many times. This chain joins TRBV7-9 and TRBJ2-1, with TRBD1 matching 10 bases. The CDR3 contains 15 residues. J was trimmed by 6 bases and V by 5 bases; bases with no gene match: 7. Germline-derived CDR1 and CDR2 are SEHNR and FQNEAQ (reference sequence). CDR3 bases: TGTGCCAGCAGCCCCAGGGGGGACAGGGGCAATGAGCAGTTCTTC. Amino acids: CASSPRGDRGNEQFF.

Ten or more counts support this clonotype. The chain carries TRBV28 and TRBJ2-2, with TRBD2 matching over 10 bases. Germline CDR1 is MDHEN and CDR2 is SYDVKM. Trimming cost V 5 bases and J 5 bases; bases outside gene matches: 14. This CDR3 has 18 amino acids. Here the CDR3 reads CASSPRTSGIGGTGELFF. The CDR3 region has the DNA TGTGCCAGCAGTCCCCGGACTAGCGGTATTGGTGGAACCGGGGAGCTGTTTTTT.

This clonotype occurred many times. The chain has TRBV18 and TRBJ1-4; 7 bases fit TRBD1. The CDR3 runs to 14 residues. In germline, CDR1 is KGHSH, CDR2 LQKENI. With V trimmed by 3 bases and J by 4 bases, 2 bases remained unmatched. The DNA for the CDR3 is TGTGCCAGCTCACCGCGGGACAGTAATGAAAAACTGTTTTTT. This encodes CASSPRDSNEKLFF.

This clonotype has more than one count but fewer than ten. The chain employs TRBV29-1 and TRBJ1-1; D possibly corresponds to TRBD1 (5 bases). CDR3 length: 14 residues. Trimming cost V 4 bases and J 5 bases, with 17 bases left between them. Germline V CDR1 and CDR2: SQVTM, ANQGSEA. The CDR3 nucleotides are TGCAGCGTTGTTAAGGCAGGGAGGAGTACTGAAGCTTTCTTT. Amino acid sequence: CSVVKAGRSTEAFF.

This rearrangement joins TRBV29-1 to TRBJ2-3; maybe TRBD2 (5 bases). Trimming shortened V by 2 bases and J by 1 base, and 7 bases separated the two germline ends. The length of the CDR3 is 13 residues. The germline CDR1 and CDR2 sequences are SQVTM and ANQGSEA. In DNA, the CDR3 is TGCAGCGTTGAACGGGGTGGCACAGATACGCAGTATTTT. Translated, it gives CSVERGGTDTQYF.

This clonotype occurred many times. CDR3 amino acids: CSARGKLAGGAYNEQFF. In DNA form, the CDR3 reads TGCAGTGCTAGAGGAAAACTAGCGGGAGGCGCCTACAATGAGCAGTTCTTC. V is TRBV20-1 and J is TRBJ2-1, with 12 nucleotides matching TRBD2. Trimming took 1 base from V and 2 from J; bases not matched to a gene: 6. Germline values: CDR1 DFQATT, CDR2 SNEGSKA (reference sequence). The CDR3 is 17 amino acids.

In this sample, this clonotype turned up many times. The chain combines TRBV15 with TRBJ1-6, with TRBD1 identical over 8 bases. The V gene end was trimmed by 6 bases and the J gene end by 3 bases; junction bases not matched to a gene: 4. CDR1 and CDR2 from the germline V gene are LNHNV and YYDKDF (reference sequence). This CDR3 has 15 amino acids. DNA of the CDR3: TGTGCCACCAGGGGGACAGGTCACTATAATTCACCCCTCCACTTT. Amino acids: CATRGTGHYNSPLHF. The full variable domain, completed using reference TRBV15 and TRBJ1-6, is DAMVIQNPRYQVTQFGKPVTLSCSQTLNHNVMYWYQQKSSQAPKLLFHYYDKDFNNEADTPDNFQSRRPNTSFCFLDIRSPGLGDTAMYLCATRGTGHYNSPLHFGNGTRLTVT.